The 18 T cell receptor beta chains listed next were all sequenced from one sample in a study of blood T cell repertoires in COVID-19. Assay used: immunoSEQ multiplex PCR; TCRdb lists only in-frame clones, some missing. The sample has about 220,000 clones, roughly 85% seen once; the top ten hold 2.2%. The sequenced sample was peripheral blood. The receptors derive from a man aged 25-45 years who had recovered from COVID-19.

The chain carries TRBV7-2 and TRBJ2-1; 8 nucleotides match TRBD1. V was clipped by 5 bases and J by 10 bases; unmatched bases: 10. This CDR3 has 14 residues. Germline-derived CDR1 and CDR2 are SGHTA and FQGNSA. The DNA for the CDR3 is TGTGCCAGCAGCGCCGACAGGGGTCCAAGAGAGCAGTTCTTC. This translates into CASSADRGPREQFF.

The rearrangement joins TRBV10-3 to TRBJ1-2; no definite D call. CDR3 length: 15 amino acids. Between the trimmed V and J ends, which lost 0 bases and 4 bases, there was a span of 12 bases. Per the germline V gene, CDR1 is ENHRY and CDR2 is SYGVKD. In nucleotides, the CDR3 is TGTGCCATCAGTGAGTCTGGGCCCTCCCGCTATGGCTACACCTTC. Protein product: CAISESGPSRYGYTF.

The chain employs TRBV27 and TRBJ2-7, with TRBD2 as a possible D gene (6 bases). CDR3 length: 14 amino acids. Per the germline V gene, CDR1 is MNHEY and CDR2 is SMNVEV (reference sequence). Between the trimmed V and J ends, which lost 4 bases and 2 bases, there was a span of 12 bases. The CDR3 DNA sequence: TGTGCCAGCAGTTGGAGGGTCCCAACCTACGAGCAGTACTTC. Its protein product is CASSWRVPTYEQYF.

The chain recombines TRBV5-4 with TRBJ2-3; TRBD2 matches 8 bases. The CDR3 has 13 residues. Germline V gives CDR1 SGHNT, CDR2 YYREEE (reference sequence). V trimming: 7 bases; J trimming: 3 bases; junction bases outside the gene matches: 4. The CDR3 nucleotides read TGTGCCAGCCGGGGGGGCCATACAGATACGCAGTATTTT. It yields the protein CASRGGHTDTQYF.

V and J are TRBV6-2 or TRBV6-3 and TRBJ1-1, with D possibly TRBD1 on 6 matching bases. Looked up from germline, CDR1 is MNHEY and CDR2 is SVGEGT. The CDR3 runs 14 residues. V was clipped by 6 bases and J by 1 base, with 12 bases between them. As DNA, the CDR3 is TGTGCCAGCAGCTTCAGGGGTTGGAACACTGAAGCTTTCTTT. Encoded protein: CASSFRGWNTEAFF.

This chain connects TRBV10-3 to TRBJ2-7, with 8 bases aligning to TRBD2. Per the germline V gene, CDR1 is ENHRY and CDR2 is SYGVKD. V was pared by 11 bases and J by 5 bases, with 5 bases of the junction left unmatched. The CDR3 has 11 residues. The DNA for the CDR3 is TGTGCCCTCGGGGGGGCCGACGAGCAGTACTTC. Residues: CALGGADEQYF.

This rearrangement joins TRBV7-9 to TRBJ2-2; TRBD2 might be the D (5 bases). The CDR3 length is 17 residues. V was trimmed by 2 bases and J by 5 bases, leaving 18 bases between them. CDR1 is SEHNR and CDR2 is FQNEAQ in the germline V gene (reference sequence). The CDR3 sequence: CASSLNDPGMGTGELFF. CDR3 DNA: TGTGCCAGCAGCTTAAATGATCCGGGGATGGGAACCGGGGAGCTGTTTTTT.

V usage is TRBV6-4 and J usage is TRBJ2-3; the D gene is possibly TRBD2 (6 bases). Trimming took off 5 bases at V and 0 bases at J, with 12 bases between the two ends. This CDR3 is built from 15 residues. In germline, CDR1 is MRHNA, CDR2 SNTAGT. CDR3 nucleotide sequence: TGTGCCAGCAGTATGGAAGCGGGCAGCACAGATACGCAGTATTTT. It is translated as CASSMEAGSTDTQYF.

The V gene is TRBV18, the J gene TRBJ2-1, with 13 nucleotides matching TRBD2. Losses at the gene ends were 4 bases for V and 4 bases for J; bases not matched to a gene: 10. The CDR3 has 18 residues. Germline V gene lookup returns CDR1 KGHSH and CDR2 LQKENI. CDR3 DNA: TGTGCCAGCTCACAAATGACTAGCGGGGGGTTGGGATACAATGAGCAGTTCTTC. Translating gives CASSQMTSGGLGYNEQFF.

V usage is TRBV4-3 and J usage is TRBJ1-3, with 8 bases matching TRBD1. V shed 4 bases, J shed 0 bases, and the junction held 5 bases outside the gene matches. CDR3 length: 16 amino acids. Germline V CDR1 and CDR2: LGHNA, YSLEER. CDR3 bases: TGCGCCAGCAGCCCCGGACAGGGTCCCTCTGGAAACACCATATATTTT. As protein: CASSPGQGPSGNTIYF.

The chain is built from TRBV3-1 (or the pseudogene TRBV3-2) and TRBJ2-7; the match to TRBD2 covers 7 bases. This CDR3 is 15 amino acids long. Trimming cost V 4 bases and J 4 bases; bases outside gene matches: 10. CDR1 is LGHDT and CDR2 is YNNKEL in the germline V gene (reference sequence). CDR3 nucleotides: TGTGCCAGCAGCCCCACCGGGGGGTTAGCGTACGAGCAGTACTTC. Its protein is CASSPTGGLAYEQYF.

V usage is TRBV9 and J usage is TRBJ2-3, with TRBD2 matching over 13 bases. The CDR3 length is 15 residues. V lost 3 bases, J lost 6 bases, and 4 bases stayed unmatched. Per the germline V gene, CDR1 is SGDLS and CDR2 is YYNGEE. The CDR3 DNA follows: TGTGCCAGCAGCGGGACTAGCGGGGGTGGGGATACGCAGTATTTT. Protein: CASSGTSGGGDTQYF.

The chain has TRBV11-3 and TRBJ2-2, with D tentatively TRBD2 (6 bases). The CDR3 contains 13 residues. CDR1 SGHNT and CDR2 YENEEA come from the germline V gene. Trimming took off 3 bases at V and 6 bases at J, with 8 bases between the two ends. The CDR3 loop reads CASSLERAGELFF. In DNA, the CDR3 is TGTGCCAGCAGCTTGGAGCGGGCCGGGGAGCTGTTTTTT. Together with reference TRBV11-3 and TRBJ2-2, the CDR3 gives the full variable domain: EAGVVQSPRYKIIEKKQPVAFWCNPISGHNTLYWYLQNLGQGPELLIRYENEEAVDDSQLPKDRFSAERLKGVDSTLKIQPAELGDSAVYLCASSLERAGELFFGEGSRLTVL.

This chain uses TRBV7-9 with TRBJ2-2, with 9 bases that match TRBD2. The CDR3 has 17 residues. V lost 5 bases to trimming and J lost 5 bases; unmatched junction nucleotides: 12. Germline CDR1 and CDR2: SEHNR and FQNEAQ (reference sequence). Here the CDR3 reads CASSPPGRGGDTGELFF. CDR3 nucleotide sequence: TGTGCCAGCAGCCCCCCTGGGCGGGGGGGAGATACCGGGGAGCTGTTTTTT.

This chain connects TRBV6-2 or TRBV6-3 to TRBJ2-2, with 8 bases fitting TRBD1. CDR1 and CDR2 (germline): MNHEY, SVGEGT. V shed 6 bases, J shed 4 bases, and the junction held 19 bases outside the gene matches. This CDR3 contains 19 residues. CDR3 sequence (DNA): TGTGCCAGCAGCCGAATAGCGGCAGGGGGCCTGCGGGGCACCGGGGAGCTGTTTTTT. This encodes CASSRIAAGGLRGTGELFF.

The chain carries TRBV5-1 and TRBJ1-4; 8 bases are shared with TRBD1. After removal of 4 bases from V and 7 bases from J, the junction contained 6 bases not matched to a gene. Germline V gives CDR1 SGHRS, CDR2 YFSETQ. This CDR3 comprises 14 residues. This CDR3 is CASSTTGASEKLFF. CDR3 DNA sequence: TGCGCCAGCAGCACGACAGGGGCCAGTGAAAAACTGTTTTTT. Full variable domain (rest looked up from reference TRBV5-1 and TRBJ1-4): KAGVTQTPRYLIKTRGQQVTLSCSPISGHRSVSWYQQTPGQGLQFLFEYFSETQRNKGNFPGRFSGRQFSNSRSEMNVSTLELGDSALYLCASSTTGASEKLFFGSGTQLSVL.

This chain connects TRBV12-3 or TRBV12-4 to TRBJ1-5; the D is unclear. The CDR3 runs 11 residues. V dropped 3 bases and J dropped 12 bases, with 9 bases sitting between them. The CDR3 nucleotides read TGTGCCAGCAGTTTTGGAGGGTACCAGCATTTT. It codes for CASSFGGYQHF.

This clone was detected only once. The chain uses TRBV18 and TRBJ1-6, with TRBD1 as a possible D gene (5 bases). Trimming shortened V by 2 bases and J by 11 bases, and 10 bases separated the two germline ends. Germline V CDR1 and CDR2: KGHSH, LQKENI. This CDR3 contains 13 residues. The DNA of the CDR3 is TGTGCCAGCTCACCAGGGTCAGGGACACCCCTCCACTTT. Translating gives CASSPGSGTPLHF.